The subject of this entry is one TCR beta chain. The Seattle patients joined while their infection was active and were tracked longitudinally afterward. The data belong to a study of blood T cell repertoires in COVID-19. Study in general: Both acute and convalescent COVID-19 samples were obtained from the United States, Italy and Spain.

Between the trimmed V and J ends, which lost 3 bases and 0 bases, there was a span of 9 bases. Germline lookup yields CDR1 LNHNV and CDR2 YYDKDF (reference sequence). This CDR3 has 15 residues. TCRdb keeps only in-frame clones here, not all; method: immunoSEQ multiplex PCR. The table lists about 160,000 clones, 85% to 90% of them singletons. The specimen sequenced was peripheral blood. The TCR comes from a woman in her 70s with COVID-19, enrolled during active disease. The genes are TRBV15 and TRBJ2-4; possibly TRBD1 for D (5 bases). The CDR3 sequence is CATSSSTGAKNIQYF. The CDR3 DNA reads TGTGCCACCAGCAGTTCAACAGGAGCCAAAAACATTCAGTACTTC.